The sample holds a few counts of the clone carrying this TCR beta chain. Its specificity is unknown. The CDR3 loop spans 15 amino acids. Trimming removed 6 bases from V and 10 bases from J; junction bases left unmatched: 14. Per the germline V gene, CDR1 is MNHEY and CDR2 is SVGEGT. This record belongs to a study of T cells in Graves' hyperthyroidism and ophthalmopathy. Study-level findings and limits: Ophthalmopathy was identified by the model a median around 6.3 months ahead of onset. Most thyroid clonotypes that were expanded above 0.001 also turned up in blood.

Using RNA transcripts as the source, TCR beta CDR3 regions were amplified. First-round RT-PCR with HTBI primers amplified the TCR CDR3 region. In TCRdb, the multiplex PCR reads were re-called with MiXCR into one record per CDR3 protein. The repertoire has some 380,000 distinct CDR3 sequences, approximately 12% of them found once; the top ten carry less than 25%. The study excluded patients with uncontrolled infection, other autoimmune disease, pregnancy or lactation. In making diagnoses, clinical symptoms, serum thyroxine and TRAb, thyroid ultrasound and orbital computed tomography were all used. This sequence joins TRBV6-2 or TRBV6-3 and TRBJ2-3; 9 nucleotides match TRBD2. The source material was blood. The TCR originated in a young man with Graves' hyperthyroidism that later progressed to Graves' ophthalmopathy. The CDR3 nucleotides read TGTGCCAGCAGCAGAGATAGCGGGGGCCTCGTTCCGCAGTATTTT. It is translated as CASSRDSGGLVPQYF.